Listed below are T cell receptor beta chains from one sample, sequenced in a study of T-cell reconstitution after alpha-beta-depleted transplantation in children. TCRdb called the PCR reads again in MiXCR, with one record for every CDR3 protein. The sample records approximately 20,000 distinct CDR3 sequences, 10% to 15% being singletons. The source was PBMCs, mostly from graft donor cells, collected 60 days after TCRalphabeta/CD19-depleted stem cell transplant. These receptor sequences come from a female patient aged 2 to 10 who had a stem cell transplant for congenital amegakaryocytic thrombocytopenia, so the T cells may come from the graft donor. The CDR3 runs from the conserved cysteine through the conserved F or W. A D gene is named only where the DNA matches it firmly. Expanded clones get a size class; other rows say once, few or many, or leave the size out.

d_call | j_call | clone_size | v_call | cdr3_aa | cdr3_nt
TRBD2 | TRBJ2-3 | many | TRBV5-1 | CASSLLAGADTQYF | TGCGCCAGCAGCTTACTAGCGGGAGCAGATACGCAGTATTTT
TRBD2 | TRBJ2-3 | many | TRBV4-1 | CASSYSRLAESTDTQYF | TGCGCCAGCAGCTACTCGAGGCTAGCGGAGAGCACAGATACGCAGTATTTT
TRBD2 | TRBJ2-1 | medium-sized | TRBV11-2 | CASSGPKEREGQNEQFF | TGTGCCAGCAGCGGCCCGAAGGAGCGGGAGGGCCAGAATGAGCAGTTCTTC
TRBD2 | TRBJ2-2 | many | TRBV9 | CASNPGGTPGELFF | TGTGCCAGCAACCCGGGAGGGACCCCCGGGGAGCTGTTTTTT
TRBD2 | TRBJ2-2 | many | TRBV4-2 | CASSQASGRAYTGELFF | TGTGCCAGCAGCCAAGCTAGTGGGAGGGCCTACACCGGGGAGCTGTTTTTT
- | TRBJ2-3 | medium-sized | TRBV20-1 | CSAGTQVLTDTQYF | TGCAGTGCCGGGACTCAGGTCCTCACAGATACGCAGTATTTT
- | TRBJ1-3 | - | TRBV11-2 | CASSPGQRYTIYF | TGTGCCAGCAGCCCTGGACAGCGTTACACCATATATTTT
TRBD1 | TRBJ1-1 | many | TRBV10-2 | CASSVGRGRTNTEAFF | TGCGCCAGCAGTGTTGGTAGGGGGCGGACGAACACTGAAGCTTTCTTT
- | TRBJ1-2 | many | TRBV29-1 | CSVEDRAVNYGYTF | TGCAGCGTTGAAGATAGGGCAGTTAACTATGGCTACACCTTC
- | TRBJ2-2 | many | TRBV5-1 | CASSSGPVNTGELFF | TGCGCCAGCAGTTCCGGCCCAGTGAACACCGGGGAGCTGTTTTTT
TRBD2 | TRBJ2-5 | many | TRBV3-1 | CASSQGSSGRVETQYF | TGTGCCAGCAGCCAGGGGTCTAGCGGGAGGGTAGAGACCCAGTACTTC
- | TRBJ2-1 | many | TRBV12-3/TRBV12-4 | CASSLWFAYNEQFF | TGTGCCAGCAGTTTATGGTTCGCCTACAATGAGCAGTTCTTC
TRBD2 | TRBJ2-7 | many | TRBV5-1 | CASSLATGGSYEQYF | TGCGCCAGCAGCTTGGCCACGGGAGGGTCCTACGAGCAGTACTTC
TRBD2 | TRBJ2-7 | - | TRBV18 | CASSLTSGVSYEQYF | TGTGCCAGCTCGCTTACTAGCGGCGTTTCCTACGAGCAGTACTTC
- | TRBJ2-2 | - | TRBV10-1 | CASMDPANTGELFF | TGCGCCAGCATGGATCCGGCGAACACCGGGGAGCTGTTTTTT
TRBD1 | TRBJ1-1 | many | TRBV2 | CASSDRGPEAFF | TGTGCCAGCAGCGACAGGGGTCCTGAAGCTTTCTTT
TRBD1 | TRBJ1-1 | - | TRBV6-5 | CASSEDRDITEAFF | TGTGCCAGCAGTGAGGACAGGGATATCACTGAAGCTTTCTTT
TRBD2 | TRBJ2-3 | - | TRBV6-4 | CASSDSTSGNTDTQYF | TGTGCCAGCAGTGACTCGACTAGCGGGAACACAGATACGCAGTATTTT
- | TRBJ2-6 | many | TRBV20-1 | CSARDRSRRAISGANVLTF | TGCAGTGCTAGAGATCGATCTCGGCGGGCCATCTCTGGGGCCAACGTCCTGACTTTC
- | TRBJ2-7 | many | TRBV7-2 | CASSLVASSATYEQYF | TGTGCCAGCAGCTTAGTAGCTTCAAGCGCCACCTACGAGCAGTACTTC
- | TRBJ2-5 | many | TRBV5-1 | CASSLVRLREETQYF | TGCGCCAGCAGCTTGGTCCGTCTTAGGGAAGAGACCCAGTACTTC
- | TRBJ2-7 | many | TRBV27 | CASSPTYSYEQYF | TGTGCCAGCAGTCCCACTTACTCCTACGAGCAGTACTTC